This T cell receptor (beta chain) originates from a study of blood T cell repertoires in COVID-19. About the study: Acute and convalescent COVID-19 specimens originated in the United States, Italy and Spain. The cDNA or gDNA used as material had been derived from T cells, B-cell-depleted T cells, or PBMCs.

Trimming cost V 5 bases and J 8 bases; bases outside gene matches: 14. CDR1 is SQVTM and CDR2 is ANQGSEA in the germline V gene. This CDR3 contains 14 residues. Authors' analysis steps: Amplification of reference gene primers provided the estimated nucleated cell counts. TCRdb keeps only in-frame clones here, not all; method: immunoSEQ multiplex PCR. That table gives V, J and clone size, and the DNA gave D and trimming. The table records more than 90,000 clones, around 80% of them present only once. Sequencing input: peripheral blood. The V call is TRBV29-1, the J call TRBJ1-2; 7 bases align to TRBD1. This TCR was recovered from a man aged 50-60 years with acute or convalescent COVID-19. The CDR3 here is CSVSLTGTDKGYTF. Written as DNA, the CDR3 is TGCAGCGTTTCCTTAACCGGGACAGATAAAGGCTACACCTTC.